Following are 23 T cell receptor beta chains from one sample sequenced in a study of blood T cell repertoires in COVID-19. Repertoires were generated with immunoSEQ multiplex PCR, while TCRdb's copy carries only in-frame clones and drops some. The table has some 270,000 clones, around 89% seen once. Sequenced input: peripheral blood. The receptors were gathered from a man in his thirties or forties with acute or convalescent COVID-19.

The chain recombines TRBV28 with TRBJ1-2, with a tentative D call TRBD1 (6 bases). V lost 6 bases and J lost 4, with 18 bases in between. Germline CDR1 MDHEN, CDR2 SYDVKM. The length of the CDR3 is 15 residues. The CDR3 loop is CASSPTGSSVYGYTF. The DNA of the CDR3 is TGTGCCAGCAGCCCCACAGGGTCATCGGTCTATGGCTACACCTTC.

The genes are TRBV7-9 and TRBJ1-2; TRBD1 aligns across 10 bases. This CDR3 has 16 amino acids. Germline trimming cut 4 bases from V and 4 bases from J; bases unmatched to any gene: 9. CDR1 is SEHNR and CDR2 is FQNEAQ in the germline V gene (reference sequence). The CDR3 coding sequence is TGTGCCAGCAGCTCTTGGACAGGGGGAGGGTTCTATGGCTACACCTTC. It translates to CASSSWTGGGFYGYTF.

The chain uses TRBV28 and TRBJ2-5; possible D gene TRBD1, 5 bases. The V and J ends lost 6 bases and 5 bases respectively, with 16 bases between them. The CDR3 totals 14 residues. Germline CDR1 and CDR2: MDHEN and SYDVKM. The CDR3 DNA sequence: TGTGCCAGCAGGACCAGGGTCTTACGGGAGACCCAGTACTTC. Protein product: CASRTRVLRETQYF. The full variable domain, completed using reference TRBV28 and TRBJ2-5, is DVKVTQSSRYLVKRTGEKVFLECVQDMDHENMFWYRQDPGLGLRLIYFSYDVKMKEKGDIPEGYSVSREKKERFSLILESASTNQTSMYLCASRTRVLRETQYFGPGTRLLVL.

The CDR3 coding sequence is TGTGCCAGCAGGTCCGGGACAGGGGTGGGTGAGCAGTTCTTC. It specifies CASRSGTGVGEQFF. The chain has TRBV5-4 and TRBJ2-1; the match to TRBD1 covers 10 bases. The CDR3 spans 14 residues. The junction had 8 bases not matched to a gene; V was cut back by 5 bases and J by 9 bases. The germline gives CDR1 SGHNT, CDR2 YYREEE (reference sequence).

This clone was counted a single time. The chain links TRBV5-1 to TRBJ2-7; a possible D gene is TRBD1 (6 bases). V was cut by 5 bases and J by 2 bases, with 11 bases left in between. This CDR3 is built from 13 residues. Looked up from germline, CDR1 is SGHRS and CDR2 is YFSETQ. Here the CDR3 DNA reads TGCGCCAGCAGAGGGACAAACCCCTACGAGCAGTACTTC. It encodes CASRGTNPYEQYF.

CDR3 sequence (DNA): TGTGCCAGCCGAGGAGGGCCTGGAAACACCATATATTTT. It specifies CASRGGPGNTIYF. The V and J genes are TRBV28 and TRBJ1-3; D is ambiguous. The CDR3 covers 13 residues. V lost 8 bases to trimming and J lost 2 bases, with 10 bases between them. Germline loops: CDR1 MDHEN, CDR2 SYDVKM.

The CDR3 here is CASSKARSELAGAGGLKNIQYF. The CDR3 DNA is TGTGCCAGCAGCAAAGCAAGGTCAGAACTAGCGGGAGCGGGGGGCCTCAAAAACATTCAGTACTTC. The chain combines TRBV21-1 with TRBJ2-4; the table's D gene call, TRBD2, was not cross checked with the DNA. TRBV21-1 represents a pseudogene. CDR3 length: 22 amino acids.

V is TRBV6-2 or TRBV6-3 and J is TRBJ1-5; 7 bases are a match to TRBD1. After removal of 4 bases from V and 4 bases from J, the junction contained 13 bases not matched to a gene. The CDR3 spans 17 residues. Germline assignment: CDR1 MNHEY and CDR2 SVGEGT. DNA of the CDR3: TGTGCCAGCAGTTTCCACCGGTCGGGCAGGGGGAATCAGCCCCAGCATTTT. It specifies CASSFHRSGRGNQPQHF.

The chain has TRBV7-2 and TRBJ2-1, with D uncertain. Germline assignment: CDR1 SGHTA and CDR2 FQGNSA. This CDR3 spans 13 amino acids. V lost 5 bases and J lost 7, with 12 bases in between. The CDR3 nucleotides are TGTGCCAGCAGCCCCCGACTCTTTAATGAGCAGTTCTTC. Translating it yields CASSPRLFNEQFF.

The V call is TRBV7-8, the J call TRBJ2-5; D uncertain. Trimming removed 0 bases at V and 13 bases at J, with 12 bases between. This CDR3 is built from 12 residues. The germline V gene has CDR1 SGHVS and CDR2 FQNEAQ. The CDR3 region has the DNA TGTGCCAGCAGCTTAGCGAAGAACTCCCCGTACTTC. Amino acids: CASSLAKNSPYF.

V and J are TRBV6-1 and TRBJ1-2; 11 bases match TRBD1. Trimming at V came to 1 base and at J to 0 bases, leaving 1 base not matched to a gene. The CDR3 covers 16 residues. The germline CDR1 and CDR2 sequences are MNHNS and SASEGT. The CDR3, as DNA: TGTGCCAGCAGTGAAGGGGGACAGGGGGCTAACTATGGCTACACCTTC. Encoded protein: CASSEGGQGANYGYTF.

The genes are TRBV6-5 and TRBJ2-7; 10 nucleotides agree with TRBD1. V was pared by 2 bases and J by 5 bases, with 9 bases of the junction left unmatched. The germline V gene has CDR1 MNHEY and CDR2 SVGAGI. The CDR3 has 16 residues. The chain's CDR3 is CASSYPTGTGVHEQYF. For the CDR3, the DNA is TGTGCCAGCAGTTACCCCACCGGGACAGGGGTTCACGAGCAGTACTTC.

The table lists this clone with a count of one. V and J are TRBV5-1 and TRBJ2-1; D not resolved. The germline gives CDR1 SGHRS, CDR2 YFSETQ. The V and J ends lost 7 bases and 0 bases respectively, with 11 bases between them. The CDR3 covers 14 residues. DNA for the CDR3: TGCGCCAGCTCTGACTTGAGCTCCTACAATGAGCAGTTCTTC. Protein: CASSDLSSYNEQFF.

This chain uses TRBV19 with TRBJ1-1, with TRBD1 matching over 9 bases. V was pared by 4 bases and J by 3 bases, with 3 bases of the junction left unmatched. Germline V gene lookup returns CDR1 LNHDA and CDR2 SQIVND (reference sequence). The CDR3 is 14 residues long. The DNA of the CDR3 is TGTGCCAGTAGTACAACAGGGGGCTACACTGAAGCTTTCTTT. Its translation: CASSTTGGYTEAFF.

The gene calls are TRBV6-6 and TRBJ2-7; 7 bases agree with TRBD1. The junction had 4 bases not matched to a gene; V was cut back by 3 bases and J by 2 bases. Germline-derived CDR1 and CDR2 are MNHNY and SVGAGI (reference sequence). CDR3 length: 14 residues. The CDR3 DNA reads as TGTGCCAGCAGTTATACAGGGGCAACCTACGAGCAGTACTTC. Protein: CASSYTGATYEQYF.

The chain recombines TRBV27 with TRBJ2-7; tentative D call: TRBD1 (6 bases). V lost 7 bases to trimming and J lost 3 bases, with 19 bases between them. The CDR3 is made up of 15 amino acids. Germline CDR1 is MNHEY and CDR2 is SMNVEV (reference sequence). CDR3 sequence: CASKKTGSAVYEQYF. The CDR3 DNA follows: TGTGCCAGCAAAAAAACAGGGTCCGCTGTCTACGAGCAGTACTTC.

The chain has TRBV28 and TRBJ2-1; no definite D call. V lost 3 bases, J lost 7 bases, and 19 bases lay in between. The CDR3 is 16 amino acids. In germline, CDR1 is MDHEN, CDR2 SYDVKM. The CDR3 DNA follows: TGTGCCAGCAGTTTGTTTTCCCCCCCTCCCGAGAATGAGCAGTTCTTC. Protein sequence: CASSLFSPPPENEQFF.

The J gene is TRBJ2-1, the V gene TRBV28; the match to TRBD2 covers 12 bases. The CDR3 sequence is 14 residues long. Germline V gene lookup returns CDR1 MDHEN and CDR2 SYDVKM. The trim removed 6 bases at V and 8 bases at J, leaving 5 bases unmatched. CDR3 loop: CASSFLAGGHEQFF. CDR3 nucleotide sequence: TGTGCCAGCAGCTTTCTAGCGGGGGGGCATGAGCAGTTCTTC.

The CDR3 bases are TGCGCCAGCAGCGGGGACAGGGCCAATTCACCCCTCCACTTT. It codes for CASSGDRANSPLHF. This rearrangement joins TRBV5-1 to TRBJ1-6; 9 nucleotides line up with TRBD1. CDR3 length equals 14 residues. The germline V gene encodes CDR1 SGHRS and CDR2 YFSETQ. V lost 4 bases and J lost 7; bases outside the gene matches: 3.

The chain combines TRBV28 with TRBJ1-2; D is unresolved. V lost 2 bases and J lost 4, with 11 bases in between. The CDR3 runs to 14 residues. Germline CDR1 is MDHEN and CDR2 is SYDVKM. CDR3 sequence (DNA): TGTGCCAGCAGTTTAGGAGGTTTAGGCTATGGCTACACCTTC. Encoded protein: CASSLGGLGYGYTF.

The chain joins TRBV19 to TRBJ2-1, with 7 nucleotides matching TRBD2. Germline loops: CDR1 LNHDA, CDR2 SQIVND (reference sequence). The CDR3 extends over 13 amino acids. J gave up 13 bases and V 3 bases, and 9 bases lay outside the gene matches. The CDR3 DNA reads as TGTGCCAGTAGTATGAGCCCCTTAGCGGGCCAGTTCTTC. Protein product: CASSMSPLAGQFF.

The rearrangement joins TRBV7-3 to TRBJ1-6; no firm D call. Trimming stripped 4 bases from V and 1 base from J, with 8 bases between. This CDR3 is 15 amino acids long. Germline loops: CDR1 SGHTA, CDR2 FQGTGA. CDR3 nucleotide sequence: TGTGCCAGCAGCTCGTCCGGGTCCTATAATTCACCCCTCCACTTT. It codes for CASSSSGSYNSPLHF.

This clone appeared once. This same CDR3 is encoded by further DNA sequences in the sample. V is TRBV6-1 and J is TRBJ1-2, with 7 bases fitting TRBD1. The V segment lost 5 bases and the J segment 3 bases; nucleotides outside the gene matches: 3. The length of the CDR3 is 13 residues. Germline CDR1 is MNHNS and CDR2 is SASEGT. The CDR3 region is CASSPTGDYGYTF. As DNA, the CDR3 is TGTGCCAGCAGTCCTACAGGGGACTATGGCTACACCTTC.